A selection of T cell receptor beta chains follows, all from one sample in a study of CXCR3-negative and CXCR3-positive naive CD8 T cells. With the 5' RACE reads reprocessed, TCRdb shows one record per CDR3 protein and no DNA. Its table lists about 5,500 distinct CDR3 sequences. What was sequenced was naive CXCR3- CD8+ T cells from blood. The source is a human donor in good health. Some clones in this sample may be carry-over from other donors' samples. CDR3s include the opening cysteine and the closing phenylalanine or tryptophan. A row's size may be missing; if present it is once, few, many or a size class.

j_gene	v_gene	abundance	CDR3aa
TRBJ2-7	TRBV7-9	-	CASSLGGTPDSSYEQYF
TRBJ2-1	TRBV4-3	medium-sized	CASSQRHNRGQGQFF
TRBJ1-1	TRBV14	-	CASSQDQGQTTEAFF
TRBJ2-1	TRBV27	-	CASSSLLRENNEQFF
TRBJ2-5	TRBV29-1	-	CSVEGPEETQYF
TRBJ2-1	TRBV29-1	-	CSVDGTIYNEQFF
TRBJ2-1	TRBV19	-	CARTQSSYNEQFF
TRBJ1-2	TRBV6-5	-	CASSPSLTASDGYPF
TRBJ1-1	TRBV4-3	medium-sized	CASSQDSSGTEAFF
TRBJ2-7	TRBV9	medium-sized	CASSGHGTSEPYEQYF
TRBJ2-7	TRBV20-1	medium-sized	CSARQLGQTNSYEQYF
TRBJ2-6	TRBV30	-	CAWSTGVGRANVLTF
TRBJ2-2	TRBV4-2	medium-sized	CASSQDRGVAGELFF
TRBJ2-7	TRBV20-1	-	CSASTPPGQGHGEQYF
TRBJ2-7	TRBV7-2	-	CASSSVDSSYEQYF
TRBJ2-1	TRBV5-6	medium-sized	CASSLAGLVTSDEQFF
TRBJ1-1	TRBV4-3	-	CASSQDRSGGPEAFF
TRBJ1-1	TRBV7-7	medium-sized	CASSLPTGPMARMGGNTEAFF
TRBJ2-3	TRBV7-2	-	CASSFITDTQYF
TRBJ2-3	TRBV29-1	-	CSDGTATDTQYF
TRBJ2-7	TRBV11-2	-	CARYSVSGRNF
TRBJ2-7	TRBV20-1	medium-sized	CSASEWDREYEQYF
TRBJ2-7	TRBV7-9	medium-sized	CASSPSYEQYF
TRBJ2-1	TRBV27	-	CASNYRGGTYNEQFF
TRBJ1-1	TRBV29-1	medium-sized	CSVDVGGGEAFF
TRBJ2-3	TRBV10-1	-	CASASHLNTDTQYF
TRBJ2-7	TRBV29-1	medium-sized	CSVEVPLWREGSYEQYF
TRBJ2-1	TRBV29-1	medium-sized	CSVGQYNEQFF
TRBJ1-2	TRBV20-1	-	CSAMPRSNYGYTF
TRBJ2-7	TRBV20-1	-	CSARSKTGTGDYEQYF
TRBJ1-2	TRBV29-1	-	CSGADRGVGGYTF
TRBJ2-7	TRBV29-1	-	CSVELSDYEQYF
TRBJ2-7	TRBV6-2/TRBV6-3	medium-sized	CASSSWTSSYEQYF
TRBJ1-6	TRBV28	-	CASSYDGTAHNSPLHF
TRBJ2-7	TRBV20-1	medium-sized	CSARAGASYEQYF
TRBJ2-2	TRBV12-3/TRBV12-4	medium-sized	CASSFDSPNTGELFF
TRBJ2-3	TRBV29-1	-	CSVEDMTSGSTDTQYF
TRBJ2-1	TRBV4-2	-	CASSRTASGTYNEQFF
TRBJ1-2	TRBV29-1	-	CSVQGGNGYTF
TRBJ1-2	TRBV7-9	-	CASSLGDREYYGYTF
TRBJ1-2	TRBV27	medium-sized	CASGFRGSRYTF
TRBJ2-7	TRBV5-1	-	CASSFQSSYEQYF
TRBJ2-7	TRBV29-1	medium-sized	CSAYKGTYEQYF
TRBJ2-5	TRBV29-1	medium-sized	CSVEGGSTYQETQYF
TRBJ1-1	TRBV6-5	medium-sized	CASSPDLNTEAFF
TRBJ2-5	TRBV10-3	-	CAVGPPGANGETQYF
TRBJ2-4	TRBV2	-	CASSEALQGSQRNIQYF
TRBJ2-7	TRBV9	-	CASSVMNSPEGYEQYF
TRBJ2-7	TRBV19	-	CASRTAGLAEEAYEQYF
TRBJ2-7	TRBV6-5	-	CASSPLGYEQYF
TRBJ2-1	TRBV3-1	medium-sized	CASIGTSGVPSYNEQFF
TRBJ1-5	TRBV15	medium-sized	CATSRETGSGEPQHF
TRBJ1-1	TRBV4-3	-	CASSQLQNTEAFF
TRBJ2-5	TRBV14	medium-sized	CASSQERTGDGEETQYF
TRBJ1-5	TRBV7-9	medium-sized	CASSRVEGFPSNQPQHF